These T cell receptor beta chains were read from a single sample in a study of memory CD4+ T cells and cytomegalovirus serostatus. The table came from immunoSEQ multiplex PCR; TCRdb's copy has only in-frame clones and leaves some out. The table records 46,000 or so clones, more than 60% of them present only once. Material for sequencing was memory CD4+ T cells from blood. The receptors come from an adult in good health and CMV-seronegative. Both conserved end residues are part of each CDR3.

CDR3 length,V gene,CDR3 protein
13,TRBV6-6,CASSPRGGTEAFF
13,TRBV2,CASSRDNNQPQHF
14,TRBV6-1,CASRASGLNYGYTF
13,TRBV6-5,CASSRQGNSPLHF
18,TRBV10-3,CAISELRGTGAMNTEAFF
15,TRBV16,CASSQVTGAGSPLHF
15,TRBV7-9,CASSQDNRVMGEQYF
15,TRBV10-3,CAIRATGDDDNEQFF
14,TRBV21-1,CASSTRTGDYGYTF
14,TRBV4-3,CASSQDIGAGELFF
15,TRBV5-5,CASSLNYPGGNEQFF
15,TRBV7-2,CASTLAGPQADTQYF
15,TRBV18,CASSPTGAVGNTIYF
14,TRBV6-1,CASRGATGAHEAFF
14,TRBV5-6,CASSLVFMNTEAFF
13,TRBV7-9,CASSLVGLYEQYF
15,TRBV9,CASSVAGGSVTEAFF
15,TRBV6-6,CASSYSNSPNQPQHF
17,TRBV28,CASSPPLAGGSTGELFF
14,TRBV27,CASSLPGQQETQYF
14,TRBV6-1,CASTETGQGKPQHF
15,TRBV27,CASSLTSGGADTQYF
16,TRBV7-8,CASSPTANSGANVLTF
18,TRBV27,CASSLYPPQHVGNEKLFF
17,TRBV11-1,CASSFTTSGGSPGELFF
11,TRBV29-1,CSVWESYGYTF
17,TRBV12-5,CASGLEGGGTGAYGYTF
15,TRBV11-3,CASSLRGQGSYEQYF
19,TRBV11-2,CASSFMRLGGRKKDSPLHF
16,TRBV5-1,CASSLFRGGLQDTQYF
13,TRBV5-6,CASSFFGADTQYF
14,TRBV19,CASNQGASTDTQYF
15,TRBV5-8,CASSALGGEHYGYTF
15,TRBV7-8,CASSSPRVLTDTQYF
16,TRBV4-2,CASSQDSSGGDNEQFF
19,TRBV5-4,CASSLLGTGGSASTDTQYF
14,TRBV11-2,CASSLEWGSDTQYF
14,TRBV19,CASSPRTENTEAFF
16,TRBV5-6,CASSWGPGLLNTEAFF
14,TRBV23-1,CASSLGQGAEGYTF